The 24 T cell receptor beta chains reported below all come from one sample, sequenced in a study of T cell responses to AZD1222 COVID-19 vaccine. The repertoire was sequenced with immunoSEQ multiplex PCR; TCRdb's copy has only in-frame clones and lacks some. The sample lists about 150,000 clones; 85% to 95% were seen once. This sample comprised peripheral blood, obtained on day 0 of AZD1222 vaccination. These receptors came from an adult in good health.

CDR3 DNA sequence: TGTGCCAGCAGTACCCACAGGGGGCAGCCTCCCCAGCATTTT. Its protein is CASSTHRGQPPQHF. This sequence joins TRBV6-5 and TRBJ1-5; 9 bases agree with TRBD1. Trimming at V came to 5 bases and at J to 10 bases, leaving 9 bases not matched to a gene. This CDR3 contains 14 residues. Germline V lookup: CDR1 MNHEY, CDR2 SVGAGI.

The CDR3 DNA follows: TGTGCCAGCAGTTCACACACCGGGACAGGCACGGCGTCGAGCACAGATACGCAGTATTTT. It encodes CASSSHTGTGTASSTDTQYF. This rearrangement joins TRBV28 to TRBJ2-3; TRBD1 matches 8 bases. The CDR3 runs 20 residues. V was pared by 4 bases and J by 0 bases, with 18 bases of the junction left unmatched. Germline loops: CDR1 MDHEN, CDR2 SYDVKM.

V gene TRBV2 combines with J gene TRBJ2-1; 8 bases align to TRBD2. The germline V gene encodes CDR1 SNHLY and CDR2 FYNNEI. V shed 8 bases and J 8 bases; nucleotides not matched to a gene: 11. The CDR3 consists of 14 residues. CDR3 region: CASGSGIWGDEQFF. CDR3 bases: TGTGCCAGCGGTAGCGGGATTTGGGGCGATGAGCAGTTCTTC.

The chain uses TRBV5-1 and TRBJ2-1, with 7 nucleotides matching TRBD2. V shed 4 bases, J shed 2 bases, and the junction held 12 bases outside the gene matches. The CDR3 extends over 17 amino acids. Germline values: CDR1 SGHRS, CDR2 YFSETQ. CDR3 DNA sequence: TGCGCCAGCAGCGCCGGACTAGTAGCCTTACCCTACAATGAGCAGTTCTTC. Protein sequence: CASSAGLVALPYNEQFF.

The chain links TRBV6-5 to TRBJ2-2, with TRBD2 matching over 7 bases. V lost 5 bases, J lost 5 bases, and 2 bases stayed unmatched. Germline V gene sequence: CDR1 MNHEY, CDR2 SVGAGI. The CDR3 runs 13 residues. CDR3 sequence: CASSPGGTGELFF. The CDR3 DNA is TGTGCCAGCAGTCCGGGGGGAACCGGGGAGCTGTTTTTT.

The chain is built from TRBV4-1 and TRBJ1-2, with 7 bases matching TRBD1. Trimming at V came to 0 bases and at J to 5 bases, leaving 9 bases not matched to a gene. CDR3 size: 16 residues. CDR1 is MGHRA, CDR2 YSYEKL, per germline. In DNA, the CDR3 is TGCGCCAGCAGCCAAGATACGGAGGGGGCTCGGTATGGCTACACCTTC. Its protein is CASSQDTEGARYGYTF.

The chain is built from TRBV3-1 (or the pseudogene TRBV3-2) and TRBJ2-1; the D is unclear. Germline V gives CDR1 LGHDT, CDR2 YNNKEL (reference sequence). Deletions cut 0 bases from V and 11 bases from J, with 14 bases between. This CDR3 has 14 amino acids. CDR3 DNA sequence: TGTGCCAGCAGCCAAGAAGTACAGACCCCTAAGCAGTTCTTC. The encoded protein is CASSQEVQTPKQFF.

V and J are TRBV6-1 and TRBJ1-2; no clear D. V was shortened by 1 base and J by 9 bases, with 12 bases between the two germline ends. Germline values: CDR1 MNHNS, CDR2 SASEGT. This CDR3 has 13 residues. DNA of the CDR3: TGTGCCAGCAGTGAAGGTCAGGATCTTAGCTACACCTTC. This gives the protein CASSEGQDLSYTF.

V usage is TRBV6-4 and J usage is TRBJ2-1, with D tentatively TRBD1 (6 bases). Germline assignment: CDR1 MRHNA and CDR2 SNTAGT. The CDR3 has 13 residues. V was pared by 2 bases and J by 6 bases, with 8 bases between. The CDR3 loop is CASSDRDTNEQFF. The CDR3 DNA reads TGTGCCAGCAGTGACCGGGACACCAATGAGCAGTTCTTC.

The rearrangement joins TRBV7-9 to TRBJ2-1; no firm D call. The germline V gene has CDR1 SEHNR and CDR2 FQNEAQ (reference sequence). The CDR3 contains 15 residues. Trimming took 1 base from V and 0 from J, leaving 7 bases between them. As DNA, the CDR3 is TGTGCCAGCAGCTTAGTCCCAGTCTCCTACAATGAGCAGTTCTTC. Protein sequence: CASSLVPVSYNEQFF.

This clone was picked up a small number of times. The J gene is TRBJ2-7, the V gene TRBV10-3; TRBD1 aligns across 7 bases. V was pared by 4 bases and J by 6 bases, with 6 bases of the junction left unmatched. CDR3 length: 13 amino acids. In germline, CDR1 is ENHRY, CDR2 SYGVKD. This CDR3 reads CAISVAGQVEQYF. The CDR3 DNA reads TGTGCCATCAGTGTAGCAGGACAGGTCGAGCAGTACTTC.

V is TRBV23-1 and J is TRBJ1-5; no clear D. TRBV23-1 falls under the ORF class, with uncertain function. This CDR3 is 12 amino acids long. Trimming removed 6 bases at V and 4 bases at J, with 7 bases between. This CDR3 is CASRLKNQPQHF. The CDR3 nucleotides read TGCGCCAGCAGACTTAAAAATCAGCCCCAGCATTTT.

V is TRBV5-6 and J is TRBJ1-3; D is ambiguous. The V end was cut by 2 bases, the J end by 0 bases, with 15 bases between. Germline-derived CDR1 and CDR2 are SGHDT and YYEEEE. This CDR3 is 17 amino acids long. The CDR3 DNA reads TGTGCCAGCAGCTTCCGTCAAGGGTCCTACTCTGGAAACACCATATATTTT. Translated, it gives CASSFRQGSYSGNTIYF.

The chain has TRBV5-1 and TRBJ2-1; D is possibly TRBD1 (5 bases). The CDR3 is made up of 16 amino acids. Germline CDR1 and CDR2: SGHRS and YFSETQ. Trimming removed 2 bases from V and 0 bases from J, with 12 bases in between. Written as DNA, the CDR3 is TGCGCCAGCAGCTTAATGACAGCCAGCTCCTACAATGAGCAGTTCTTC. Translated: CASSLMTASSYNEQFF.

This clone is a singleton in its sample. The chain combines TRBV4-1 with TRBJ2-4; TRBD2 is a possible D gene (5 bases). This CDR3 has 17 residues. The germline CDR1 and CDR2 sequences are MGHRA and YSYEKL. Deletions cut 3 bases from V and 0 bases from J, with 15 bases between. This CDR3 reads CASSHPLRRGAKNIQYF. CDR3 nucleotide sequence: TGCGCCAGCAGCCACCCGCTCCGACGGGGAGCCAAAAACATTCAGTACTTC.

The chain combines TRBV4-1 with TRBJ1-2, with D possibly matching TRBD1 (6 bases). CDR1 MGHRA and CDR2 YSYEKL come from the germline V gene. This CDR3 is built from 15 residues. V lost 4 bases to trimming and J lost 2 bases, with 14 bases between them. DNA for the CDR3: TGCGCCAGCAGCCGAGCGACAGGAACCAACTATGGCTACACCTTC. It codes for CASSRATGTNYGYTF.

The chain has TRBV19 and TRBJ2-3; 8 nucleotides line up with TRBD2. The CDR3 spans 12 residues. The trim removed 10 bases at V and 4 bases at J, leaving 4 bases unmatched. CDR1 is LNHDA, CDR2 SQIVND, per germline (reference sequence). DNA of the CDR3: TGTGCCACCGGACTAGCAGCAGATACGCAGTATTTT. Residues: CATGLAADTQYF. The complete variable domain, with remaining parts taken from reference TRBV19 and TRBJ2-3, reads DGGITQSPKYLFRKEGQNVTLSCEQNLNHDAMYWYRQDPGQGLRLIYYSQIVNDFQKGDIAEGYSVSREKKESFPLTVTSAQKNPTAFYLCATGLAADTQYFGPGTRLTVL.

The J gene is TRBJ2-7, the V gene TRBV5-1, with D possibly being TRBD1 (5 bases). The CDR3 contains 15 residues. V was pared by 0 bases and J by 4 bases, with 14 bases between. Looked up from germline, CDR1 is SGHRS and CDR2 is YFSETQ. CDR3 sequence: CASSLAQGPGYEQYF. The CDR3 DNA sequence: TGCGCCAGCAGCTTGGCCCAGGGTCCAGGGTACGAGCAGTACTTC.

The CDR3 nucleotides read TGTGCCAGCAGCTCTTCTAACTATGGCTACACCTTC. This sequence encodes CASSSSNYGYTF. V gene TRBV7-9 combines with J gene TRBJ1-2; D unclear. CDR1 and CDR2 (germline): SEHNR, FQNEAQ (reference sequence). V was clipped by 4 bases and J by 0 bases, with 3 bases between them. CDR3 length: 12 amino acids.

This sequence joins TRBV30 and TRBJ2-7; D could derive from TRBD1 or TRBD2 (5 bases each). Germline V lookup: CDR1 GTSNPN, CDR2 SVGIG (reference sequence). The CDR3 sequence is 15 residues long. The ends were cut back, 0 bases at V and 3 bases at J, with 15 bases in the middle. CDR3 DNA sequence: TGTGCCTGGAGTGTATTGGGGGTCAGTGGCTACGAGCAGTACTTC. Amino acid sequence: CAWSVLGVSGYEQYF.

The chain uses TRBV7-8 and TRBJ2-7, with 7 bases lining up with TRBD2. CDR1 is SGHVS, CDR2 FQNEAQ, per germline. The CDR3 runs 11 residues. Losses at the gene ends were 7 bases for V and 6 bases for J; bases not matched to a gene: 3. CDR3 residues: CASMREGEQYF. CDR3 nucleotides: TGTGCCAGCATGAGGGAGGGCGAGCAGTACTTC.

V and J are TRBV5-1 and TRBJ2-2, with D unresolved. CDR1 and CDR2 from the germline V gene are SGHRS and YFSETQ. Trimming took off 1 base at V and 6 bases at J, with 13 bases between the two ends. The CDR3 has 15 amino acids. CDR3 sequence reads: CASSLRVQPPGELFF. The CDR3 nucleotides are TGCGCCAGCAGCTTGAGAGTACAACCCCCCGGGGAGCTGTTTTTT.

The V gene is TRBV30, the J gene TRBJ2-5; D possibly corresponds to TRBD1 (5 bases). The CDR3 covers 14 residues. The germline V gene has CDR1 GTSNPN and CDR2 SVGIG (reference sequence). Trimming took off 2 bases at V and 4 bases at J, with 14 bases between the two ends. CDR3 in amino acids: CAWSRRVWRETQYF. The CDR3 nucleotides read TGTGCCTGGAGTCGCAGGGTGTGGAGAGAGACCCAGTACTTC.

The gene calls are TRBV12-3 or TRBV12-4 and TRBJ2-3; D is uncertain. The CDR3 has 13 residues. Deletions cut 3 bases from V and 5 bases from J, with 9 bases between. The CDR3 spells CASSLFLEDTQYF. The CDR3 region has the DNA TGTGCCAGCAGTTTGTTCTTAGAAGATACGCAGTATTTT.